This is a list of T cell receptor beta chains from one sample in a study of blood T cell repertoires in COVID-19. Sequencing was performed with immunoSEQ multiplex PCR; in TCRdb, only in-frame clones are kept and a portion is missing. The sample comprises 60,000 or so clones, roughly nine tenths of which are singletons, and around 9.1% rests with the top ten. Sequenced sample: peripheral blood. The receptors were gathered from a human donor with acute or convalescent COVID-19. The donor label of this sample is uncertain. CDR3s include the opening cysteine and the closing phenylalanine or tryptophan. Fields, in order: D gene, clone size, V gene, J gene, CDR3 protein, CDR3 DNA. The D gene is left open where the match is weak. Part of the rows lack a size; the others show once, few, many or a class for expanded clones.

TRBD1	.	TRBV19	TRBJ1-4	CASSNRGPNEKLFF	TGTGCCAGTAGTAACAGGGGTCCTAATGAAAAACTGTTTTTT
TRBD2	.	TRBV5-4	TRBJ2-2	CASSLELGGTGELFF	TGTGCCAGCAGCTTGGAATTGGGAGGGACCGGGGAGCTGTTTTTT
.	.	TRBV6-1	TRBJ1-3	CASSDPYRGGDTIYF	TGTGCCAGCAGTGACCCCTATCGGGGGGGAGACACCATATATTTT
TRBD1	.	TRBV2	TRBJ1-5	CATNGQGAGQPQHF	TGTGCCACCAACGGACAGGGGGCCGGACAGCCCCAGCATTTT
TRBD2	.	TRBV19	TRBJ2-1	CASSIDRTSGRIYGEQFF	TGTGCCAGTAGTATAGATCGGACTAGCGGGAGGATATACGGTGAGCAGTTCTTC
TRBD1	.	TRBV6-2/TRBV6-3	TRBJ2-5	CASSDPDRVETQYF	TGTGCCAGCAGTGACCCTGACAGGGTGGAGACCCAGTACTTC
.	.	TRBV5-1	TRBJ2-1	CASSLASGRLGNEQFF	TGCGCCAGCAGCTTGGCCTCGGGAAGGTTGGGCAATGAGCAGTTCTTC
.	.	TRBV7-2	TRBJ1-2	CASSFGRDYGYTF	TGTGCCAGCAGCTTCGGACGGGATTATGGCTACACCTTC
TRBD1	.	TRBV6-5	TRBJ2-1	CASSFLGTGGHNEQFF	TGTGCCAGCAGTTTCCTCGGGACAGGGGGCCACAATGAGCAGTTCTTC
.	.	TRBV5-1	TRBJ1-3	CASSPPSSGNTIYF	TGCGCCAGCAGCCCTCCCAGCTCTGGAAACACCATATATTTT
.	.	TRBV6-1	TRBJ2-1	CASSENFGGILTRSEQFF	TGTGCCAGCAGTGAAAATTTCGGCGGGATTCTCACCCGTTCTGAGCAGTTCTTC
.	.	TRBV19	TRBJ2-1	CASSIDPGSNEQFF	TGTGCCAGTAGTATAGACCCAGGGTCCAATGAGCAGTTCTTC
.	.	TRBV5-1	TRBJ1-4	CASSLGQLNEKLFF	TGCGCCAGCAGCTTAGGACAGCTTAATGAAAAACTGTTTTTT
TRBD2	.	TRBV2	TRBJ2-2	CARQASGMLGGELFF	TGTGCCAGGCAGGCTAGCGGTATGCTCGGTGGGGAGCTGTTTTTT
TRBD1	.	TRBV11-3	TRBJ2-3	CASSQTGVETDTQYF	TGTGCCAGCAGCCAAACAGGGGTGGAAACAGATACGCAGTATTTT
.	once	TRBV7-8	TRBJ2-7	CASSLITKGEQYF	TGTGCCAGCAGCTTAATAACCAAGGGGGAGCAGTACTTC
.	.	TRBV6-5	TRBJ1-1	CATKQGMNTEAFF	TGTGCCACAAAACAGGGAATGAACACTGAAGCTTTCTTT
.	few	TRBV9	TRBJ2-2	CASSVDLRAKVGELFF	TGTGCCAGCAGCGTAGATTTGAGGGCCAAGGTCGGGGAGCTGTTTTTT
TRBD1	.	TRBV19	TRBJ2-2	CASSRQGANTGELFF	TGTGCCAGTAGTAGACAGGGGGCGAACACCGGGGAGCTGTTTTTT